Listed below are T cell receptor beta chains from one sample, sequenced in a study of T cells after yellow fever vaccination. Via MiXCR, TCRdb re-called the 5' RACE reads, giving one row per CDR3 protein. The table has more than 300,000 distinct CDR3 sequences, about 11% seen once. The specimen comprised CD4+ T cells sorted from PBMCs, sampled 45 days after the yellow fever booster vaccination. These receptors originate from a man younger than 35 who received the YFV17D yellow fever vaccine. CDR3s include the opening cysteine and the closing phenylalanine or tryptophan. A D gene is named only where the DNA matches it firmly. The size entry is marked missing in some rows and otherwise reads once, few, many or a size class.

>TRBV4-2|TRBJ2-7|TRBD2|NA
TGTGCCAGCAGCCAAGGACTAGCGGGGGCGCTATCCTACGAGCAGTACTTC
CASSQGLAGALSYEQYF
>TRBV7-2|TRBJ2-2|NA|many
TGTGCCAGCAGCTTACGGGGCCCCACCGGGGAGCTGTTTTTT
CASSLRGPTGELFF
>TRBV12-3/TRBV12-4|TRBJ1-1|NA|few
TGTGCCAGCAGTATCAAGGGGAACACTGAAGCTTTCTTT
CASSIKGNTEAFF
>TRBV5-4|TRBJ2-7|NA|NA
TGTGCCAGCAGCCCCCAGGGATCCTACGAGCAGTACTTC
CASSPQGSYEQYF
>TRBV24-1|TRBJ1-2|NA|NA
TGTGCCACCACCGACTCCTATGGCTACACCTTC
CATTDSYGYTF
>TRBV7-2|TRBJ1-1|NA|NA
TGTGCCAGCAGCCCGTACGACACGTCTCCAGGCACTGAAGCTTTCTTT
CASSPYDTSPGTEAFF
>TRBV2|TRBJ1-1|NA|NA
TGTGCCAGCAGCGCCCTGACAGAAGAAGCTTTCTTT
CASSALTEEAFF
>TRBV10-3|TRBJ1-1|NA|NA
TGTGCCATCAGGGGAGGGTCCACTGAAGCTTTCTTT
CAIRGGSTEAFF
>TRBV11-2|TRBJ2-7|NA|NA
TGTGCCAGCAGCTTCTCCGATCCCTACGAGCAGTACTTC
CASSFSDPYEQYF
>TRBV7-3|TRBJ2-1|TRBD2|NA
TGTGCCAGCAGCTTATCTACCGGGGGGACCTACAATGAGCAGTTCTTC
CASSLSTGGTYNEQFF
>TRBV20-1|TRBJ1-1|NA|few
TGCAGTGCTTCACCCGGGTGGGGGGGACTACCTGTGAAAGCTTTCTTT
CSASPGWGGLPVKAFF
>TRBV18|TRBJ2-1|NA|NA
TGTGCCAGCTCACAGTTGGCCCTCGAAAGTGAGCAGTTCTTC
CASSQLALESEQFF
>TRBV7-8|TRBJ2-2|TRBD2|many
TGTGCCAGCCTGCTGGGCGGGGAGGGAACCGGGGAGCTGTTTTTT
CASLLGGEGTGELFF
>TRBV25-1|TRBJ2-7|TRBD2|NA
TGTGCCAGCAGTGAATACGGGAGGTTATACGAGCAGTACTTC
CASSEYGRLYEQYF
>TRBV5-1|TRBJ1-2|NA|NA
TGCGCCAGCAGCGGCGTCTATGGCTACACCTTC
CASSGVYGYTF
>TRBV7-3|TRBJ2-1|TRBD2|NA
TGTGCCAGCAGCTTACCCTCTAGCGGGGGTGGCAATGAGCAGTTCTTC
CASSLPSSGGGNEQFF
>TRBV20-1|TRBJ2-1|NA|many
TGCAGTGCTCCCGGTTCGGCGGGGACCAATGAGCAGTTCTTC
CSAPGSAGTNEQFF
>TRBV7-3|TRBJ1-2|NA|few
TGTGCCAGCAGCTTACCCGCCGGGCCTCGCGGTATTTGGGTGCCCCTGAATGGCTACACCTTC
CASSLPAGPRGIWVPLNGYTF
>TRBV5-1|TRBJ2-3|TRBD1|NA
TGCGCCAGCAGCGTCGGACAGGGGATGGCAGATACGCAGTATTTT
CASSVGQGMADTQYF
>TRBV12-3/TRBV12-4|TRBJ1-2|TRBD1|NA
TGTGCCAGCAGTCCTGTACAGGGGGCGAGGGGCTACACCTTC
CASSPVQGARGYTF
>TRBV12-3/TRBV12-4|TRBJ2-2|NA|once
TGTGCCAGCAGTCCTTTAGGCACCGGGGAGCTGTTTTTT
CASSPLGTGELFF
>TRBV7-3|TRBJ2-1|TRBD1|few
TGTGCCAGCAGCTTGAGTGGGACAGAGAGAAATGAGCAGTTCTTC
CASSLSGTERNEQFF
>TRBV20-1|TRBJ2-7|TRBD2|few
TGCAGTGCTAGAGACGGGGGGGCAAGGGACGAGCAGTACTTC
CSARDGGARDEQYF
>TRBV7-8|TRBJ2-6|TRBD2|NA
TGTGCCAGCAGCTGGAGTCGGGGGGTGGCTGGGGCCAACGTCCTGACTTTC
CASSWSRGVAGANVLTF
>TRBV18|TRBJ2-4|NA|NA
TGTGCCAGCTCACCATACCCGCTTTCCTCGGGGGCTAACAAAAACATTCAGTACTTC
CASSPYPLSSGANKNIQYF
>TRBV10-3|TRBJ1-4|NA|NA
TGTGCCATCAGTGAGGTCCAGGGCGGTGAAAAACTGTTTTTT
CAISEVQGGEKLFF
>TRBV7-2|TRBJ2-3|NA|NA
TGTGCCAGCAGTCGCCTAGGGGGGGTGGATACGCAGTATTTT
CASSRLGGVDTQYF
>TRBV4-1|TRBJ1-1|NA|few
TGCGCCAGCAGCCAAGATCCGAACAGCGATATGAACACTGAAGCTTTCTTT
CASSQDPNSDMNTEAFF
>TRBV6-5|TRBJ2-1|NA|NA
TGTGCCAGCAGCCCCCGGGCTAGCCGAGACAATGAGCAGTTCTTC
CASSPRASRDNEQFF
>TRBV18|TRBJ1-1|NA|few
TGTGCCAGCTCACCACCGGTCGGGGGCCCGACCCTCACTGAAGCTTTCTTT
CASSPPVGGPTLTEAFF
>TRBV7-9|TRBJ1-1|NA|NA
TGTGCCAGCAGCGGACCAGGGGAGAACACTGATGCTTTCTTT
CASSGPGENTDAFF
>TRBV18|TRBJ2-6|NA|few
TGTGCCAGCTCACCAGCAAGCTCTGGGGCCAACGTCCTGACTTTC
CASSPASSGANVLTF
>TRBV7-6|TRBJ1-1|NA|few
TGTGCCAGCAGCCAAAATCTACTTCGTTATAGACAGAACACTGAAGCTTTCTTT
CASSQNLLRYRQNTEAFF
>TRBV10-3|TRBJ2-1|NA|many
TGTGCCATCACGGGCGGGGAGTACAATGAGCAGTTCTTC
CAITGGEYNEQFF
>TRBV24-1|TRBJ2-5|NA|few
TGTGCCACCAGTTCAGGGCAAGAGACCCAGTACTTC
CATSSGQETQYF
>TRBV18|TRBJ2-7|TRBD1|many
TGTGCCAGCTCACCAGCGGGACAGGGAGTTGGGTACGAGCAGTACTTC
CASSPAGQGVGYEQYF
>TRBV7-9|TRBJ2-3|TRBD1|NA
TGTGCCAGCAGCTTACGACAGGGATGGGACACAGATACGCAGTATTTT
CASSLRQGWDTDTQYF
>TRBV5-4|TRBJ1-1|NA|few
TGTGCCAGCAGCGCGAGTGGAGGGAGATTCATCAACACTGAAGCTTTCTTT
CASSASGGRFINTEAFF
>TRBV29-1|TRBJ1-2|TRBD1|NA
TGCAGCGTTTCGGGACAGGGGTACTATGGCTACACCTTC
CSVSGQGYYGYTF
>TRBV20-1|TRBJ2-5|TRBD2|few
TGCAGTGCTTTTCTAGCGGGGGCGGGAGAGACCCAGTACTTC
CSAFLAGAGETQYF
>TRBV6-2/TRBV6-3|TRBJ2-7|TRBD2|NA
TGTGCCAGCAGTTCCGTACTAGCGGGAGAATACGAGCAGTACTTC
CASSSVLAGEYEQYF
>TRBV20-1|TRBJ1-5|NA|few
TGCAGTGCTAGAGTGTCGGGTGATCAGCCCCAGCATTTT
CSARVSGDQPQHF
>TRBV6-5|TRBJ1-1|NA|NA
TGTGCCAGCAGTCTACGGCGGACGGACACTGAAGCTTTCTTT
CASSLRRTDTEAFF
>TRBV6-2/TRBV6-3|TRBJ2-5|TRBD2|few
TGTGCCAGCAGACCTAGGGGGAAATGGACTAGCGGTGAGACCCAGTACTTC
CASRPRGKWTSGETQYF
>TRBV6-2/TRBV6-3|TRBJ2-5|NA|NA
TGTGCCAGCAGTTTCCTCGCTACTGTGGTGCAAGAGACCCAGTACTTC
CASSFLATVVQETQYF
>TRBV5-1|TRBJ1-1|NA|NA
TGCGCCAGCAGCTTGGAAAACAGGGCGAACACTGAAGCTTTCTTT
CASSLENRANTEAFF
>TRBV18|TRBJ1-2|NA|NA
TGTGCCAGCTCGCCTAACGACGGGAACTATGGCTACACCTTC
CASSPNDGNYGYTF
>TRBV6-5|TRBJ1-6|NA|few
TGTGCCAGCAGTTACTCGGGGAGGCGTGATTCACCCCTCCACTTT
CASSYSGRRDSPLHF
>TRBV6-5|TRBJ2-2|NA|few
TGTGCCAGCATCCGCTTAGATACCGGGGAGCTGTTTTTT
CASIRLDTGELFF
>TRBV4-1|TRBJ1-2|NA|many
TGCGCCAGCAGCCCCAGACAGGACTATGGCTACACCTTC
CASSPRQDYGYTF
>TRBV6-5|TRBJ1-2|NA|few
TGTGCCAGCAGTTACGAGGGGCAGAGGACTGGCTACACCTTC
CASSYEGQRTGYTF
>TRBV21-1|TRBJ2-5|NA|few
TGTGCCAGCAGCAAAATGCGAGAGCCGGCGTACTTC
CASSKMREPAYF
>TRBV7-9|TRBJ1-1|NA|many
TGTGCCAGCAGCTTTATGGAGGGGACTGAGGCTTTCTTT
CASSFMEGTEAFF
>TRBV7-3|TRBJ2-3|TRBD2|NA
TGTGCCAGCAGCTCAGGACTAGCGGGGCGGCAGTATTTT
CASSSGLAGRQYF
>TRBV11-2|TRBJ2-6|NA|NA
TGTGCCAGCAGTTGGAGGGGGCACGCTGGGGCCAACGTCCTGACTTTC
CASSWRGHAGANVLTF
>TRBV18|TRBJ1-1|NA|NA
TGTGCCAGCTCACCGGAACAGGTGGGAACTGAAGCTTTCTTT
CASSPEQVGTEAFF
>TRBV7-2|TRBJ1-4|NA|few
TGTGCCAGCAGCTTAGTAGGGGCCAGGGCCTTCGAAAAACTGTTTTTT
CASSLVGARAFEKLFF
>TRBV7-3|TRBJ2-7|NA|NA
TGTGCCAGCAGCCTGGGCGCGGGATCCGAGCAGTACTTC
CASSLGAGSEQYF
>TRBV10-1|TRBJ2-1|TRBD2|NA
TGCGCCAGCAGTCCGGGGACTAGCTCCTACAATGAGCAGTTCTTC
CASSPGTSSYNEQFF